The clone carrying this T cell receptor (beta chain) was detected a few times. Its antigen remains unidentified. CDR3 size: 15 residues. The V and J ends lost 6 bases and 1 base respectively, with 16 bases between them. The germline V gene has CDR1 SGHRS and CDR2 YFSETQ. Unique molecular identifiers were present in the TCR beta cDNA libraries. Each batch of roughly 0.9 to 10 million T cells produced 500,000 to 550,000 cDNA molecules. TCRdb reprocessed the PCR reads via MiXCR and lists one record per CDR3 protein. The sample contains some 260,000 distinct CDR3 sequences, 35% to 45% of which appear only once. This sample is drawn from a study of post-analysis software for immune sequencing data. Study-wide findings and caveats: The study found TRBV5-6, TRBV5-1 and TRBV20-1 among several TRBV segments more frequent in patients than controls. By F measure, strong co-clustering occurred among samples prepared in the same batch.

The receptor's source is a girl between 5 and 17 years old with multiple sclerosis. Sequenced material: blood. V and J are TRBV5-1 and TRBJ1-1; TRBD1 might be the D (5 bases). The CDR3 DNA follows: TGCGCCAGCAACCATGGTGGAGGGGCGAACACTGAAGCTTTCTTT. It codes for CASNHGGGANTEAFF.